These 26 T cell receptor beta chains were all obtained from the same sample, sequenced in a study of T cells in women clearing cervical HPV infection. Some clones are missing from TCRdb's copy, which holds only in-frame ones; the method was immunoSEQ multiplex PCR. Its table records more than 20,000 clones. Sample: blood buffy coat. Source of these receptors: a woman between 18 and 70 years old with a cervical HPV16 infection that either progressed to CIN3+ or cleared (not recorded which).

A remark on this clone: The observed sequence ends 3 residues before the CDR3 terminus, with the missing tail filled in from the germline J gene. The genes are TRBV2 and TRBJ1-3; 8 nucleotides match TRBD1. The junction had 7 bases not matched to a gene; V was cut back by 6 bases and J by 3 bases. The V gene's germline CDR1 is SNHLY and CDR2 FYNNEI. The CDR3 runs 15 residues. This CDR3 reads CASRETGGFGNTIYF. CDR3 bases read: TGTGCCAGCAGGGAAACAGGGGGATTTGGAAACACC. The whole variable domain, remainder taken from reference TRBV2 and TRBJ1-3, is EPEVTQTPSHQVTQMGQEVILRCVPISNHLYFYWYRQILGQKVEFLVSFYNNEISEKSEIFDDQFSVERPDGSNFTLKIRSTKLEDSAMYFCASRETGGFGNTIYFGEGSWLTVV.

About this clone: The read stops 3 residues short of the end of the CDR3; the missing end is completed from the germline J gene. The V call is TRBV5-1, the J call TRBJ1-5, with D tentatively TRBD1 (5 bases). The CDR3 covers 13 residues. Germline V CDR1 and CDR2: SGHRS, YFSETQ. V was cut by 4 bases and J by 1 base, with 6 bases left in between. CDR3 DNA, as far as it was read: TGCGCCAGCAGCGGGGGGAGCAATCAGCCC. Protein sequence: CASSGGSNQP. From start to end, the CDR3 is CASSGGSNQPQHF.

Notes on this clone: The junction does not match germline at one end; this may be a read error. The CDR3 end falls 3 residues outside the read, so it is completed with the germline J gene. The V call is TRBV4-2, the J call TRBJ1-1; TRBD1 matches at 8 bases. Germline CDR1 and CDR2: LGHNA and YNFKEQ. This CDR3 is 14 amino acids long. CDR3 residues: CASSHIQGGVEAFF. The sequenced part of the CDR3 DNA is TGCGCCAGCAGCCATATACAGGGGGGAGTTGAA.

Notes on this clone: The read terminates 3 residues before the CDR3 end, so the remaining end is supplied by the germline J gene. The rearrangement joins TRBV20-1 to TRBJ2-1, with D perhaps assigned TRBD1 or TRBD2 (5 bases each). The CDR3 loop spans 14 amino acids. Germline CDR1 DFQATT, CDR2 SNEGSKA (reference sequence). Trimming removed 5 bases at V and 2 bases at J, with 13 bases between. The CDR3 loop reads CSARRGEPYNEQFF. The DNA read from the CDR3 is TGCAGTGCTCGGCGAGGGGAACCCTACAATGAG.

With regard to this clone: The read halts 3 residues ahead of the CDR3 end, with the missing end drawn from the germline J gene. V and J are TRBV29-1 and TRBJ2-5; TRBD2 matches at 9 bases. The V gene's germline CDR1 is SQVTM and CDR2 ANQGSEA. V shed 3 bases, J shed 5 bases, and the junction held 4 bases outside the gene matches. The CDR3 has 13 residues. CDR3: CSVEREGLETQYF. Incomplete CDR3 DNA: TGCAGCGTTGAGCGGGAGGGCCTCGAGACC.

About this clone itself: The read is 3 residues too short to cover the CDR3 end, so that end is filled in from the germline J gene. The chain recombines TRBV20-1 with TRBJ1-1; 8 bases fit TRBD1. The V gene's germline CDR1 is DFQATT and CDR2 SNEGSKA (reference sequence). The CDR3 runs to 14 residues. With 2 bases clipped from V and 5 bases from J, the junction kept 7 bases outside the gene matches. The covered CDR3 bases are TGCAGTGCTAGATCCGGACAGGGACTAACTGAA. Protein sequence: CSARSGQGLTE. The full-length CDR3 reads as CSARSGQGLTEAFF.

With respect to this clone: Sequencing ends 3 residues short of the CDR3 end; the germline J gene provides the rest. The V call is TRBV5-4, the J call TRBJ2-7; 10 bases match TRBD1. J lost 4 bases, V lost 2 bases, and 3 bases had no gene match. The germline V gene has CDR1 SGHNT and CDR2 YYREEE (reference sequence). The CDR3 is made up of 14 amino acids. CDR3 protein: CASSLDRGHYEQYF. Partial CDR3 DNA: TGTGCCAGCAGCTTAGACAGGGGGCATTACGAG. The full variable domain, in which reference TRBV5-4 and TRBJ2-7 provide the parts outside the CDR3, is ETGVTQSPTHLIKTRGQQVTLRCSSQSGHNTVSWYQQALGQGPQFIFQYYREEENGRGNFPPRFSGLQFPNYSSELNVNALELDDSALYLCASSLDRGHYEQYFGPGTRLTVT.

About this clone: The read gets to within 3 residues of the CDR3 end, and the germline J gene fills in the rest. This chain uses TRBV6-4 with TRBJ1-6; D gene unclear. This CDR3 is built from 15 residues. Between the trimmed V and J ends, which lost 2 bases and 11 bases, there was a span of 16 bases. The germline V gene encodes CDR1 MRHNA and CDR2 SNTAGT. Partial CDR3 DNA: TGTGCCAGCAGTGACGAGTTTCAGGCCGGAGCACCC. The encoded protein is CASSDEFQAGAP. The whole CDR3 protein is CASSDEFQAGAPLHF.

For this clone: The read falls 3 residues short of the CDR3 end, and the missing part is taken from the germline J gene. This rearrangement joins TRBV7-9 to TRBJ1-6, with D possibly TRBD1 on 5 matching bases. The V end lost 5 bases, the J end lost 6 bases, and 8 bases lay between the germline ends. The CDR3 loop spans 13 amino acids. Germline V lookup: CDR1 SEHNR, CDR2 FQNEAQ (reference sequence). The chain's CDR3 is CASSQDTNSPLHF. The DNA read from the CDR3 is TGTGCCAGCAGCCAGGACACTAATTCACCC.

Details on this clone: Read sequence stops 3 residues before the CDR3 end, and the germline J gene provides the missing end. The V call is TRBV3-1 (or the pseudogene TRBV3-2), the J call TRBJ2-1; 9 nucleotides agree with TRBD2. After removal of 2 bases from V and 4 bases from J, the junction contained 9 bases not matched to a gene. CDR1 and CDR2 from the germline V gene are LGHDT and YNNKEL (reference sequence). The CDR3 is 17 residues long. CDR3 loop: CASSQPSSSGMYNEQFF. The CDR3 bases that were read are TGTGCCAGCAGCCAACCTTCCTCTAGCGGGATGTACAATGAG.

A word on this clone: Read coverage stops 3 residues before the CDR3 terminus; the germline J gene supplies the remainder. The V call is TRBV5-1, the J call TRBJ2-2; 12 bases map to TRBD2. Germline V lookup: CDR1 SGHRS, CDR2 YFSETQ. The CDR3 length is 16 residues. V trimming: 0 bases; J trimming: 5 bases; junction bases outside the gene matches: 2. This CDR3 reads CASSLGTSGMTGELFF. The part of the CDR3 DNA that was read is TGCGCCAGCAGCTTGGGGACTAGCGGGATGACCGGGGAG.

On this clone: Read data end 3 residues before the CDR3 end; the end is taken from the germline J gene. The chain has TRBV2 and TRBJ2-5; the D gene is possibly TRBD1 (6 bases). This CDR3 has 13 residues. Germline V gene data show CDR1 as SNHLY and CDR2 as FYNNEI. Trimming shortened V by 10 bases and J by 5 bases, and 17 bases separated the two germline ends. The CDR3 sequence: CANSKGDEETQYF. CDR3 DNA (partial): TGTGCCAATTCGAAGGGGGACGAGGAGACC.

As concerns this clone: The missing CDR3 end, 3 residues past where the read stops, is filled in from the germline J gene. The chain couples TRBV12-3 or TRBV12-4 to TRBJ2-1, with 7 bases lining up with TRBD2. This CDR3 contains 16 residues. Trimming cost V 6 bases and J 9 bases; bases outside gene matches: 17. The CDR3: CASSQKGRGGRGEQFF. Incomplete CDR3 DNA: TGTGCCAGCAGCCAAAAGGGGAGGGGTGGGAGAGGTGAG.

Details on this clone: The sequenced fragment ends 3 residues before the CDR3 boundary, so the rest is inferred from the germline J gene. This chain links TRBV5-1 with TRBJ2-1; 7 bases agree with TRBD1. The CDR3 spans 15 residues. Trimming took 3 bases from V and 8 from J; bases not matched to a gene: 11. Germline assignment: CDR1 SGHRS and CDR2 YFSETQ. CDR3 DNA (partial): TGCGCCAGCAGCTCCCGGGACAGCCGGACCGATGAG. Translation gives CASSSRDSRTDE. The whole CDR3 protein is CASSSRDSRTDEQFF.

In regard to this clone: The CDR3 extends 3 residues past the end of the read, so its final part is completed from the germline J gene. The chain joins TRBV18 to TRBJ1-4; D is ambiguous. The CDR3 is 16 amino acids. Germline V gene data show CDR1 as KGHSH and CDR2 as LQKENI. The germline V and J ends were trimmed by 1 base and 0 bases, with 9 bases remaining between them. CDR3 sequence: CASSPLGEPTNEKLFF. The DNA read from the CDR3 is TGTGCCAGCTCACCACTCGGGGAGCCAACTAATGAAAAA.

The CDR3 loop reads CASSELSGILSPQHF. CDR3 bases read: TGTGCCAGCAGTGAGCTTTCAGGGATACTAAGTCCC. The chain links TRBV6-1 to TRBJ1-5, with a tentative D call TRBD1 (5 bases). From the germline J gene comes the end of the CDR3, since the read stops 3 residues before it. Per germline, CDR1 MNHNS and CDR2 SASEGT. The CDR3 runs 15 residues.

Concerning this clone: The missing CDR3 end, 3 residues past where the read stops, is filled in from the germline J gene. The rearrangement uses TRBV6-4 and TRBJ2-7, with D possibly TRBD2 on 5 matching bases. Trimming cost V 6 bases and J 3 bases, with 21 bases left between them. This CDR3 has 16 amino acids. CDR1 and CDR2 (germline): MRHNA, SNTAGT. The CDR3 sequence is CASSIRTSGRGYEQYF. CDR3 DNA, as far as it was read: TGTGCCAGCAGCATCCGGACGAGCGGCCGGGGCTACGAG.

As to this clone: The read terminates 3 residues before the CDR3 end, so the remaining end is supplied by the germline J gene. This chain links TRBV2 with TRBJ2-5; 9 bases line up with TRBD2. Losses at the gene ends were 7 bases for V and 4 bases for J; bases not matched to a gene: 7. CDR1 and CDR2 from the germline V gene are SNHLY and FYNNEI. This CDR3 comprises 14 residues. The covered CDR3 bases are TGTGCCAGCAACCTCAGCGGGGGGCGAGAGACC. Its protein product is CASNLSGGRET. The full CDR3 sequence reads CASNLSGGRETQYF.

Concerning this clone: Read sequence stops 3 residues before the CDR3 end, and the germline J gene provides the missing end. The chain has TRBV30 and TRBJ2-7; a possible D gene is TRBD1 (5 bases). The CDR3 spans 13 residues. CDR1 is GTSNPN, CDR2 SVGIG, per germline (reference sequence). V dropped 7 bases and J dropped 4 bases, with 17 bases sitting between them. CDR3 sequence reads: CASETGERYEQYF. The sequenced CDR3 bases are TGTGCCTCGGAAACAGGAGAGAGATACGAG.

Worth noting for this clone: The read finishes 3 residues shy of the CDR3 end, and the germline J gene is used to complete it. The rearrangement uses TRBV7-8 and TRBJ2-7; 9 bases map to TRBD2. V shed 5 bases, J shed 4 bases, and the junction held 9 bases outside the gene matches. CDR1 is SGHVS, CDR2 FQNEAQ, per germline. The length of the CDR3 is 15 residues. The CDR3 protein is CASSAGRLAEYEQYF. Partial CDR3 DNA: TGTGCCAGCAGCGCAGGCCGACTAGCGGAGTACGAG.

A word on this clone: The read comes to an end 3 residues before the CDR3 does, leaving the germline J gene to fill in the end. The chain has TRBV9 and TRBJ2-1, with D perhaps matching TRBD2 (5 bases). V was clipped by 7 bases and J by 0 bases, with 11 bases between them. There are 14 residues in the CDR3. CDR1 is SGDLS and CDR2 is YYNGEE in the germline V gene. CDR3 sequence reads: CASGHTSSYNEQFF. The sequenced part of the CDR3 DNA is TGTGCCAGCGGGCACACTAGCTCCTACAATGAG. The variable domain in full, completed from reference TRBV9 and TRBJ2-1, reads DSGVTQTPKHLITATGQRVTLRCSPRSGDLSVYWYQQSLDQGLQFLIQYYNGEERAKGNILERFSAQQFPDLHSELNLSSLELGDSALYFCASGHTSSYNEQFFGPGTRLTVL.

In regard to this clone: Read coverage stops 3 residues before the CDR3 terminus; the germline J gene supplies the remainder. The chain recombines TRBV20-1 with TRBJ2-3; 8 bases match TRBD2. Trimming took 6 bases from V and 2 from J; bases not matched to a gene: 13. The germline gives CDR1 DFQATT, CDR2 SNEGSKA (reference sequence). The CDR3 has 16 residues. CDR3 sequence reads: CSAELGSSGHTDTQYF. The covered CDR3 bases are TGCAGTGCCGAGCTGGGGTCTAGCGGGCACACAGATACG.

The CDR3: CASSQPGLAGAGEQFF. CDR3 bases read: TGTGCCAGCTCACAACCGGGACTAGCGGGAGCTGGTGAG. The rearrangement links TRBV18 to TRBJ2-1, with TRBD2 matching 14 bases. The observed sequence ends 3 residues before the CDR3 terminus, with the missing tail filled in from the germline J gene. Germline CDR1 is KGHSH and CDR2 is LQKENI. The CDR3 is 16 residues long. After removal of 4 bases from V and 9 bases from J, the junction contained 8 bases not matched to a gene.

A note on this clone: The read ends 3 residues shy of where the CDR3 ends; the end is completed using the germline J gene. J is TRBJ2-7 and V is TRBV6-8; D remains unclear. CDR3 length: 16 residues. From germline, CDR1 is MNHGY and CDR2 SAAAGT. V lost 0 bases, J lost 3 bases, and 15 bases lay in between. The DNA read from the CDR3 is TGTGCCAGCAGTTACTCGAGGTTTGGCGGCCACTACGAG. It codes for CASSYSRFGGHYE. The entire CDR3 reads CASSYSRFGGHYEQYF.

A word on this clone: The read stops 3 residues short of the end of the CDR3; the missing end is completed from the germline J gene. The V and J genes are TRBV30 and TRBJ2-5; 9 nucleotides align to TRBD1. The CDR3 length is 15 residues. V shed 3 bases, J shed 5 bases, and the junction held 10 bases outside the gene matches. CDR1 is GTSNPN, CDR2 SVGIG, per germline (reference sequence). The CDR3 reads CAWSSGGTGWETQYF. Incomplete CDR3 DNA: TGTGCCTGGAGCTCCGGCGGGACAGGGTGGGAGACC.

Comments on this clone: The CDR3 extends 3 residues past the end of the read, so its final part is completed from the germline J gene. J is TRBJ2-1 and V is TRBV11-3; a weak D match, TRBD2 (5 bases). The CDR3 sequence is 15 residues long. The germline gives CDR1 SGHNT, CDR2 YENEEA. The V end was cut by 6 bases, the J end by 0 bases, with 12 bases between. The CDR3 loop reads CASSLTGSSYNEQFF. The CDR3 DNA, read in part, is TGTGCCAGCAGTCTGACGGGGAGCTCCTACAATGAG.